Shown below are 24 T cell receptor beta chains from a single sample sequenced in a study of CD8 T cells in ankylosing spondylitis. Findings and limits, study-wide: One TCR beta motif, made up of roughly 8 highly homologous variants, appeared characteristic of ankylosing spondylitis blood.

Their recognized antigens are unknown. TCRdb independently ran MiXCR on the 5' RACE reads; one entry per CDR3 protein. The profile covers roughly 670,000 distinct CDR3 sequences, with 15% to 20% appearing a single time and about 19% taken by the ten largest. The specimen was blood, either unsorted or a sorted T cell fraction (not recorded which). These receptors were obtained from a male donor with ankylosing spondylitis.

This clonotype has a handful of counts. The chain uses TRBV20-1 and TRBJ2-7, with D possibly being TRBD2 (6 bases). The CDR3 is 15 amino acids. Germline V CDR1 and CDR2: DFQATT, SNEGSKA (reference sequence). Trimming shortened V by 0 bases and J by 0 bases, and 12 bases separated the two germline ends. The CDR3 here is CSARDPLASSYEQYF. CDR3 bases: TGCAGTGCTAGAGACCCCCTAGCGTCCTCCTACGAGCAGTACTTC.

This clonotype was found a few times. V and J are TRBV7-9 and TRBJ2-1, with a weak D call TRBD2 (6 bases). Germline CDR1 is SEHNR and CDR2 is FQNEAQ (reference sequence). CDR3 length equals 12 residues. The CDR3 loop reads CARDPLGGEQFF. The CDR3, as DNA: TGTGCTAGGGACCCCCTGGGGGGTGAGCAGTTCTTC.

J is TRBJ2-7 and V is TRBV6-1; 7 bases map to TRBD1. V dropped 5 bases and J dropped 2; count of bases not matched to a gene: 6. Germline CDR1 is MNHNS and CDR2 is SASEGT. This CDR3 region has 14 residues. The DNA of the CDR3 is TGTGCCAGCAGTCCTAAGACAGGGACCTACGAGCAGTACTTC. Protein product: CASSPKTGTYEQYF.

The genes are TRBV6-2 or TRBV6-3 and TRBJ2-1; 8 bases fit TRBD2. V lost 8 bases and J lost 7; bases outside the gene matches: 13. This CDR3 is built from 15 residues. CDR1 and CDR2 from the germline V gene are MNHEY and SVGEGT. The CDR3 loop reads CASGRAGTRPNEQFF. The CDR3 coding sequence is TGTGCCAGCGGCCGGGCCGGGACTAGGCCGAATGAGCAGTTCTTC.

This clonotype was counted a few times. The V gene is TRBV15, the J gene TRBJ2-7; possibly TRBD1 or TRBD2 for D (5 bases each). Deletions cut 3 bases from V and 2 bases from J, with 14 bases between. Germline V lookup: CDR1 LNHNV, CDR2 YYDKDF (reference sequence). The CDR3 loop spans 15 amino acids. CDR3 sequence (DNA): TGTGCCACCAGCAGGGGGTTTGAGGGGACCTACGAGCAGTACTTC. The encoded protein is CATSRGFEGTYEQYF.

The rearrangement links TRBV30 to TRBJ2-6; TRBD1 or TRBD2 may be the D gene (5 bases each). The CDR3 spans 14 residues. The V and J ends lost 2 bases and 4 bases respectively, with 9 bases between them. CDR1 and CDR2 from the germline V gene are GTSNPN and SVGIG (reference sequence). CDR3 region: CAWSHGTGANVLTF. In DNA form, the CDR3 reads TGTGCCTGGAGTCACGGGACCGGGGCCAACGTCCTGACTTTC.

This clonotype was recorded a few times. The chain links TRBV28 to TRBJ2-1; 13 nucleotides line up with TRBD2. The germline V gene has CDR1 MDHEN and CDR2 SYDVKM. The V segment lost 5 bases and the J segment 4 bases; nucleotides outside the gene matches: 5. The CDR3 loop spans 16 amino acids. CDR3 DNA: TGTGCCAGCAGTCAACTAGCGGGAGGGCATTACAATGAGCAGTTCTTC. As protein: CASSQLAGGHYNEQFF.

This clonotype has just a few counts. This chain connects TRBV6-5 to TRBJ1-6, with D hard to call. V was pared by 4 bases and J by 5 bases, with 12 bases between. Per germline, CDR1 MNHEY and CDR2 SVGAGI. The CDR3 contains 15 residues. The CDR3 DNA is TGTGCCAGCAGTTCCTACAAGAACAATAATTCACCCCTCCACTTT. Encoded protein: CASSSYKNNNSPLHF.

This clonotype was seen many times. J is TRBJ1-1 and V is TRBV7-8; D possibly corresponds to TRBD1 (5 bases). CDR3 size: 14 residues. Trimming shortened V by 1 base and J by 4 bases, and 10 bases separated the two germline ends. Germline V lookup: CDR1 SGHVS, CDR2 FQNEAQ. Here the CDR3 DNA reads TGTGCCAGCAGCTTAGTCGGGGGGACCACTGAAGCTTTCTTT. This encodes CASSLVGGTTEAFF.

The chain couples TRBV20-1 to TRBJ2-1; D perhaps matches TRBD2 (5 bases). Germline lookup yields CDR1 DFQATT and CDR2 SNEGSKA (reference sequence). The CDR3 is made up of 12 amino acids. V was trimmed by 4 bases and J by 7 bases, leaving 11 bases between them. The CDR3: CSANPGTNEQFF. In DNA, the CDR3 is TGCAGTGCTAACCCGGGAACTAATGAGCAGTTCTTC.

The rearrangement joins TRBV12-3 or TRBV12-4 to TRBJ1-2; D remains unclear. V lost 0 bases and J 8 bases, leaving 16 bases between the germline ends. This CDR3 contains 15 residues. The chain's CDR3 is CASSLALRRTAGYTF. The CDR3 DNA is TGTGCCAGCAGTTTAGCGCTGAGACGGACCGCAGGCTACACCTTC.

This clonotype has more than one count but fewer than ten. The chain has TRBV4-3 and TRBJ2-7; TRBD1 aligns across 8 bases. The CDR3 sequence is 13 residues long. Per germline, CDR1 LGHNA and CDR2 YSLEER. V dropped 2 bases and J dropped 4; count of bases not matched to a gene: 1. The CDR3 reads CASSQRTGYEQYF. CDR3 DNA: TGCGCCAGCAGCCAAAGGACAGGGTACGAGCAGTACTTC.

This rearrangement joins TRBV5-1 to TRBJ2-7; the match to TRBD1 covers 9 bases. The CDR3 covers 15 residues. Losses at the gene ends were 4 bases for V and 6 bases for J; bases not matched to a gene: 11. Germline CDR1 SGHRS, CDR2 YFSETQ. The CDR3 coding sequence is TGCGCCAGCAGCAGGTGGACAGGGGTGAGGGCCGAGCAGTACTTC. As protein: CASSRWTGVRAEQYF.

This clonotype was observed at least ten times. The J gene is TRBJ2-7, the V gene TRBV29-1; 9 bases map to TRBD1. Germline trimming cut 6 bases from V and 2 bases from J; bases unmatched to any gene: 8. Germline V gene data show CDR1 as SQVTM and CDR2 as ANQGSEA. The CDR3 consists of 14 residues. The CDR3 nucleotides read TGCAGCGTATCCGGGACAGGGTACACCTACGAGCAGTACTTC. As protein: CSVSGTGYTYEQYF.

This clonotype was seen a handful of times. V and J are TRBV6-1 and TRBJ2-7; TRBD1 aligns across 10 bases. V lost 6 bases to trimming and J lost 2 bases; unmatched junction nucleotides: 7. The CDR3 sequence is 15 residues long. Germline lookup yields CDR1 MNHNS and CDR2 SASEGT. The CDR3 region is CASRDPGTGAYEQYF. CDR3 in DNA: TGTGCCAGCAGAGACCCCGGGACAGGGGCCTACGAGCAGTACTTC.

The sample holds a few counts of this clonotype. This chain links TRBV6-1 with TRBJ2-6; 8 positions match TRBD1. V lost 5 bases to trimming and J lost 4 bases; unmatched junction nucleotides: 7. CDR1 is MNHNS and CDR2 is SASEGT in the germline V gene. This CDR3 contains 16 residues. The CDR3, as DNA: TGTGCCAGCAGTAAGCAGGGGGCGGGAGGGGCCAACGTCCTGACTTTC. Its translation is CASSKQGAGGANVLTF.

The sample holds a few counts of this clonotype. V is TRBV5-1 and J is TRBJ1-4; 9 bases line up with TRBD1. The CDR3 is 15 amino acids. V lost 5 bases, J lost 4 bases, and 6 bases stayed unmatched. The germline gives CDR1 SGHRS, CDR2 YFSETQ. CDR3 protein: CASRTGQGYNEKLFF. The DNA for the CDR3 is TGCGCCAGCAGAACGGGACAGGGTTATAATGAAAAACTGTTTTTT.

This clonotype was observed a few times. This chain's CDR3 is CASRPPGTGSEKLFF. DNA for the CDR3: TGTGCCAGCAGACCCCCAGGGACTGGTAGTGAAAAACTGTTTTTT. This chain connects TRBV12-3 or TRBV12-4 to TRBJ1-4; D is perhaps TRBD1 (5 bases). The CDR3 covers 15 residues. Trimming removed 6 bases from V and 7 bases from J, with 18 bases in between.

V gene TRBV12-5 combines with J gene TRBJ1-1; D is ambiguous. This CDR3 is built from 12 residues. Between the trimmed V and J ends, which lost 3 bases and 1 base, there was a span of 3 bases. The germline V gene encodes CDR1 LGHNT and CDR2 FRNRAP. CDR3 loop: CASGLANTEAFF. DNA of the CDR3: TGTGCTAGTGGTTTAGCGAACACTGAAGCTTTCTTT.

The DNA for the CDR3 is TGTGCCAGCAGTTACTCGAGGACCCTACCTCTCAATGAGCAGTTCTTC. This encodes CASSYSRTLPLNEQFF. The chain combines TRBV6-5 with TRBJ2-1; D is ambiguous. The CDR3 is 16 residues long. CDR1 and CDR2 (germline): MNHEY, SVGAGI. V lost 0 bases and J lost 6, with 15 bases in between.

This clonotype turned up a few times. The chain carries TRBV4-2 and TRBJ1-2, with D possibly matching TRBD1 (6 bases). The CDR3 consists of 15 residues. CDR1 is LGHNA, CDR2 YNFKEQ, per germline. Trimming removed 0 bases from V and 7 bases from J, with 15 bases in between. The CDR3 is CASSQDSEGGSGYTF. The CDR3 region has the DNA TGTGCCAGCAGCCAAGATAGTGAGGGGGGCTCTGGCTACACCTTC.

This clonotype was observed a handful of times. V and J are TRBV6-2 or TRBV6-3 and TRBJ2-1, with TRBD2 matching 12 bases. Germline V lookup: CDR1 MNHEY, CDR2 SVGEGT. The length of the CDR3 is 15 residues. V trimming: 6 bases; J trimming: 5 bases; junction bases outside the gene matches: 5. The CDR3 sequence is CASRPTSGSHNEQFF. CDR3 sequence (DNA): TGTGCCAGCAGACCGACTAGCGGGAGTCACAATGAGCAGTTCTTC.

This clonotype was recorded a few times. The rearrangement joins TRBV6-1 to TRBJ2-1, with TRBD1 as a possible D gene (6 bases). From germline, CDR1 is MNHNS and CDR2 SASEGT. The germline V and J ends were trimmed by 6 bases and 4 bases, with 10 bases remaining between them. This CDR3 has 13 amino acids. CDR3 loop: CASSRTGYNEQFF. DNA for the CDR3: TGTGCCAGCAGCCGTACAGGGTACAATGAGCAGTTCTTC.

The chain couples TRBV2 to TRBJ1-5; 8 bases agree with TRBD1. Germline V gene sequence: CDR1 SNHLY, CDR2 FYNNEI. This CDR3 contains 14 residues. Unmatched junction bases numbered 9, after V lost 7 bases and J lost 7 bases. This CDR3 reads CASITDRGGQPQHF. The CDR3 nucleotides read TGTGCCAGCATCACAGACAGGGGTGGACAGCCCCAGCATTTT.